These 20 T cell receptor beta chains came from one sample sequenced in a study of graft-versus-host responses after intestinal transplantation. Clones were read by immunoSEQ multiplex PCR, and TCRdb kept only the in-frame ones, dropping some. The sample contains about 88,000 clones, about 95% of which appear only once. What these receptors recognize is not known. The starting material was unstimulated CD4+ T cells sorted from spleen or lymph node cells, obtained before transplant. The receptors originated from a human donor who was the organ donor for an intestinal transplant.

This clone was picked up one time. CDR3 protein: CASSRSRTGFGGYTF. The CDR3 DNA follows: TGTGCCAGCAGCCGATCCCGGACAGGTTTCGGTGGCTACACCTTC. This chain connects TRBV7-2 to TRBJ1-2; 7 positions match TRBD1. V lost 5 bases to trimming and J lost 7 bases; unmatched junction nucleotides: 13. The CDR3 is made up of 15 amino acids. Germline V CDR1 and CDR2: SGHTA, FQGNSA.

The chain employs TRBV2 and TRBJ1-1, with no clear D. The CDR3 has 13 residues. V gave up 5 bases and J gave up 2 bases, with 9 bases separating them. Germline V gives CDR1 SNHLY, CDR2 FYNNEI. CDR3 nucleotide sequence: TGTGCCAGCAGTCTCGACTTAAACACTGAAGCTTTCTTT. It encodes CASSLDLNTEAFF. The complete variable domain, with remaining parts taken from reference TRBV2 and TRBJ1-1, reads EPEVTQTPSHQVTQMGQEVILRCVPISNHLYFYWYRQILGQKVEFLVSFYNNEISEKSEIFDDQFSVERPDGSNFTLKIRSTKLEDSAMYFCASSLDLNTEAFFGQGTRLTVV.

The gene calls are TRBV11-2 and TRBJ2-3; D gene uncertain. This CDR3 region has 13 residues. V lost 3 bases, J lost 6 bases, and 10 bases lay in between. Germline V CDR1 and CDR2: SGHAT, FQNNGV. CDR3: CASSFAFRDTQYF. The CDR3 bases are TGTGCCAGCAGCTTTGCCTTTCGTGATACGCAGTATTTT.

The CDR3 DNA follows: TGTGCCAGCAGAGTGGGACAGGGCCTGGGGGGGGAGCTGTTTTTT. This gives the protein CASRVGQGLGGELFF. V and J are TRBV6-1 and TRBJ2-2, with 9 bases identical to TRBD1. Looked up from germline, CDR1 is MNHNS and CDR2 is SASEGT. This CDR3 is built from 15 residues. After removal of 6 bases from V and 8 bases from J, the junction contained 10 bases not matched to a gene.

The chain has TRBV19 and TRBJ2-7; D might be TRBD1 (6 bases). V lost 0 bases to trimming and J lost 6 bases, with 12 bases between them. The CDR3 sequence is 14 residues long. Germline V gene data show CDR1 as LNHDA and CDR2 as SQIVND (reference sequence). The CDR3 is CASSIDLTGPEQYF. DNA of the CDR3: TGTGCCAGTAGTATAGACCTAACAGGGCCCGAGCAGTACTTC.

This clone was seen only once. This chain links TRBV19 with TRBJ1-4, with TRBD1 matching 8 bases. Unmatched junction bases numbered 14, after V lost 9 bases and J lost 8 bases. CDR1 is LNHDA, CDR2 SQIVND, per germline (reference sequence). This CDR3 has 15 residues. CDR3 coding DNA: TGTGCCAGCCGTAACAGGGGGGCTGCAAGCGAAAAACTGTTTTTT. Its translation is CASRNRGAASEKLFF.

The J gene is TRBJ2-7, the V gene TRBV9; perhaps TRBD2 as D (6 bases). The CDR3 is 17 residues long. Trimming removed 0 bases from V and 5 bases from J, with 21 bases in between. Germline values: CDR1 SGDLS, CDR2 YYNGEE. CDR3 sequence: CASSVDRKGWGLDEQYF. The CDR3 region has the DNA TGTGCCAGCAGCGTAGACCGCAAGGGGTGGGGACTTGACGAGCAGTACTTC.

The chain links TRBV5-1 to TRBJ1-2; TRBD1 matches 10 bases. The CDR3 contains 14 residues. J lost 0 bases, V lost 4 bases, and 0 bases had no gene match. Per the germline V gene, CDR1 is SGHRS and CDR2 is YFSETQ. The CDR3 coding sequence is TGCGCCAGCAGCGGACAGGGGGCTAACTATGGCTACACCTTC. Translating gives CASSGQGANYGYTF.

This chain uses TRBV19 with TRBJ1-2, with D possibly matching TRBD1 (5 bases). The ends were cut back, 5 bases at V and 4 bases at J, with 14 bases in the middle. The CDR3 is 14 amino acids. Germline lookup yields CDR1 LNHDA and CDR2 SQIVND (reference sequence). The CDR3 nucleotides are TGTGCCAGTAGTGAGGGACGTCTATCCTATGGCTACACCTTC. Its protein is CASSEGRLSYGYTF.

This chain links TRBV11-2 with TRBJ1-4; unclear D gene. The V end was cut by 6 bases, the J end by 4 bases, with 15 bases between. The CDR3 totals 15 residues. The germline gives CDR1 SGHAT, CDR2 FQNNGV. CDR3: CASSYRALGNEKLFF. The CDR3 coding sequence is TGTGCCAGCAGTTATCGGGCCCTAGGTAATGAAAAACTGTTTTTT.

V usage is TRBV6-1 and J usage is TRBJ2-7, with 8 bases fitting TRBD1. This CDR3 is 13 amino acids long. J lost 2 bases, V lost 4 bases, and 1 base had no gene match. Looked up from germline, CDR1 is MNHNS and CDR2 is SASEGT. CDR3: CASSVGQAYEQYF. CDR3 coding DNA: TGTGCCAGCAGTGTGGGACAGGCCTACGAGCAGTACTTC.

The chain couples TRBV19 to TRBJ1-1; D is unclear. Germline CDR1 reads LNHDA; CDR2 reads SQIVND (reference sequence). This CDR3 contains 13 residues. Trimming pared 2 bases from V and 10 bases from J, leaving 14 bases between. The chain's CDR3 is CASSITEGVPAFF. CDR3 coding DNA: TGTGCCAGTAGTATAACGGAGGGTGTACCAGCTTTCTTT.

The V gene is TRBV14, the J gene TRBJ1-1, with a tentative D call TRBD1 (6 bases). Trimming removed 2 bases from V and 5 bases from J, with 12 bases in between. Germline V lookup: CDR1 SGHDN, CDR2 FVKESK. The CDR3 sequence is 14 residues long. The CDR3 protein is CASSQIRGGTEAFF. The CDR3 coding sequence is TGTGCCAGCAGCCAAATCAGGGGTGGGACTGAAGCTTTCTTT.

V usage is TRBV2 and J usage is TRBJ2-7; 8 nucleotides align to TRBD1. The CDR3 spans 12 residues. Germline loops: CDR1 SNHLY, CDR2 FYNNEI. J lost 6 bases, V lost 6 bases, and 4 bases had no gene match. The CDR3 loop is CASRDRAPEQYF. The CDR3 nucleotides are TGTGCCAGCAGGGACAGGGCCCCCGAGCAGTACTTC.

V usage is TRBV15 and J usage is TRBJ2-7; 7 bases line up with TRBD1. V shed 2 bases and J 6 bases; nucleotides not matched to a gene: 10. The CDR3 runs 15 residues. The V gene's germline CDR1 is LNHNV and CDR2 YYDKDF (reference sequence). Here the CDR3 DNA reads TGTGCCACCAGCAGAAACAGGGGATTTGGCTTCGAGCAGTACTTC. Translated: CATSRNRGFGFEQYF.

The chain employs TRBV7-9 and TRBJ1-4; 9 bases match TRBD1. There are 15 residues in the CDR3. Germline assignment: CDR1 SEHNR and CDR2 FQNEAQ (reference sequence). V was clipped by 1 base and J by 8 bases; unmatched bases: 5. For the CDR3, the DNA is TGTGCCAGCAGCTTAGTGGACAGGGGCCCGGAAAAACTGTTTTTT. Residues: CASSLVDRGPEKLFF.

The V and J genes are TRBV30 and TRBJ1-1, with D possibly being TRBD1 (5 bases). The CDR3 covers 14 residues. Germline V gene data show CDR1 as GTSNPN and CDR2 as SVGIG (reference sequence). V lost 3 bases, J lost 4 bases, and 15 bases lay in between. In DNA form, the CDR3 reads TGTGCCTGGAGACGGACTAACGGGGGCACTGAAGCTTTCTTT. Translation: CAWRRTNGGTEAFF.

The chain joins TRBV7-3 to TRBJ2-7; tentatively, D is TRBD1 (6 bases). Germline V lookup: CDR1 SGHTA, CDR2 FQGTGA. The CDR3 sequence is 14 residues long. V was cut by 1 base and J by 5 bases, with 12 bases left in between. CDR3 loop: CASSLKPGDHEQYF. CDR3 in DNA: TGTGCCAGCAGCTTAAAACCAGGGGACCACGAGCAGTACTTC.

This clone was recorded a few times. The same CDR3 is also encoded by other DNA sequences in this sample. The rearrangement joins TRBV5-1 to TRBJ2-5, with a weak D call TRBD1 (7 bases). This CDR3 comprises 15 residues. The germline V and J ends were trimmed by 0 bases and 5 bases, with 14 bases remaining between them. CDR1 and CDR2 (germline): SGHRS, YFSETQ. The CDR3 sequence is CASSLGQGGWETQYF. The DNA for the CDR3 is TGCGCCAGCAGCTTGGGCCAGGGGGGTTGGGAGACCCAGTACTTC.

The chain recombines TRBV6-5 with TRBJ1-4, with a tentative D call TRBD1 (5 bases). Trimming took 0 bases from V and 7 from J, leaving 12 bases between them. The CDR3 runs 15 residues. Per the germline V gene, CDR1 is MNHEY and CDR2 is SVGAGI. For the CDR3, the DNA is TGTGCCAGCAGTTACTCCGGGGCTAGTGGTGAAAAACTGTTTTTT. Its protein product is CASSYSGASGEKLFF.